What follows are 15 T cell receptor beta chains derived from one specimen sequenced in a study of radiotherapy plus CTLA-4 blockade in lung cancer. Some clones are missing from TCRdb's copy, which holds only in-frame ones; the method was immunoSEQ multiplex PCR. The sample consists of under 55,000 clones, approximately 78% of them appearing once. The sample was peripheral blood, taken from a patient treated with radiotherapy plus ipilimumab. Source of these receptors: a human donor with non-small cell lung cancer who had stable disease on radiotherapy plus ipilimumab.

CDR3 nucleotide sequence: TGTGCCAGCAGCATCGGGACAGAGAGGACTTTGGGTGGGCAGTACTTC. Protein product: CASSIGTERTLGGQYF. The gene calls are TRBV9 and TRBJ2-5, with 7 bases lining up with TRBD1. The junction had 20 bases not matched to a gene; V was cut back by 4 bases and J by 11 bases. This CDR3 comprises 16 residues. Germline loops: CDR1 SGDLS, CDR2 YYNGEE. Full variable domain (outside the CDR3, taken from reference TRBV9 and TRBJ2-5): DSGVTQTPKHLITATGQRVTLRCSPRSGDLSVYWYQQSLDQGLQFLIQYYNGEERAKGNILERFSAQQFPDLHSELNLSSLELGDSALYFCASSIGTERTLGGQYFGPGTRLLVL.

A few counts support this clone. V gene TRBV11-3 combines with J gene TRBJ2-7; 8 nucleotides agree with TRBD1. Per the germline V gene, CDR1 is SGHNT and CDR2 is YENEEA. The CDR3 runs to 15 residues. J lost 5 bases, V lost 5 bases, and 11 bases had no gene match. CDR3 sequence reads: CASSRGQGDKDEQYF. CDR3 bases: TGTGCCAGCAGCCGAGGACAGGGCGATAAGGACGAGCAGTACTTC.

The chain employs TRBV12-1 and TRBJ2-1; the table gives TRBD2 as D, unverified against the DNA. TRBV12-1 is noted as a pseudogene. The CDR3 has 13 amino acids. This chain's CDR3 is CASSRDLANEQFF. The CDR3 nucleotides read TGTGCCAGCAGCCGTGATCTAGCAAATGAGCAGTTCTTC.

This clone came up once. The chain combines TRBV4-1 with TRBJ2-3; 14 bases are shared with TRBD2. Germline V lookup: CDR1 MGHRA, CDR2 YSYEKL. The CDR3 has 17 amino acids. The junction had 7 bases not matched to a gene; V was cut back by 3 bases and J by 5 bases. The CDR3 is CASSHPGLAGVGDTQYF. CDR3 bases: TGCGCCAGCAGCCACCCGGGACTAGCGGGAGTAGGAGATACGCAGTATTTT.

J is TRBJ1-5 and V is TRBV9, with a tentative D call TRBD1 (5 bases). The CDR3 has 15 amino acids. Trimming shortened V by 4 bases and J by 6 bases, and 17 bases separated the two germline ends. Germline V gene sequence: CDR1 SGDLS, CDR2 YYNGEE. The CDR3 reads CASSLLGDLGQPQHF. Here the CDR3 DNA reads TGTGCCAGCAGCCTCTTAGGGGATTTGGGTCAGCCCCAGCATTTT. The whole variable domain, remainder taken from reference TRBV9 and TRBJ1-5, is DSGVTQTPKHLITATGQRVTLRCSPRSGDLSVYWYQQSLDQGLQFLIQYYNGEERAKGNILERFSAQQFPDLHSELNLSSLELGDSALYFCASSLLGDLGQPQHFGDGTRLSIL.

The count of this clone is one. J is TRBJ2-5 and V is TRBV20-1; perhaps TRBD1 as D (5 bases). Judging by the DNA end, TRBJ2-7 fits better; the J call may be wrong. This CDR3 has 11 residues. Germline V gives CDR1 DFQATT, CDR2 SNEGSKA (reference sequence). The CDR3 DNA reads TGCAATATCAGGGAATTCTACGAGCAGTACTTC. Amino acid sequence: CNIREFYEQYF.

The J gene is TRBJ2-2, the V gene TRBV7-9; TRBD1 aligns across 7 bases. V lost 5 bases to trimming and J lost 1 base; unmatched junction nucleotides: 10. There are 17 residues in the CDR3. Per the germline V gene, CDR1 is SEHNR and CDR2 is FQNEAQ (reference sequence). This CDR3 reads CASSPLGGQRNTGELFF. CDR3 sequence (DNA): TGTGCCAGCAGCCCCCTAGGGGGACAGAGGAACACCGGGGAGCTGTTTTTT. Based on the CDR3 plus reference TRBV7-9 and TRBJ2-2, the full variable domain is DTGVSQNPRHKITKRGQNVTFRCDPISEHNRLYWYRQTLGQGPEFLTYFQNEAQLEKSRLLSDRFSAERPKGSFSTLEIQRTEQGDSAMYLCASSPLGGQRNTGELFFGEGSRLTVL.

This CDR3 is CASSADNSNQPQHF. In DNA form, the CDR3 reads TGTGCCAGCAGCGCGGACAATAGCAATCAGCCCCAGCATTTT. This chain connects TRBV6-6 to TRBJ1-5; D is perhaps TRBD1 (5 bases). Between the trimmed V and J ends, which lost 6 bases and 0 bases, there was a span of 9 bases. Germline CDR1 reads MNHNY; CDR2 reads SVGAGI (reference sequence). The CDR3 has 14 residues.

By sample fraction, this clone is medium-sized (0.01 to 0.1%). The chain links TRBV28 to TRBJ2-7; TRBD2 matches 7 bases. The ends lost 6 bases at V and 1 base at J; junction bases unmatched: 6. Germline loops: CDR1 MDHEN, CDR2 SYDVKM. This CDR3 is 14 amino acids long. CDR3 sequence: CASRGEGLSYEQYF. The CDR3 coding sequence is TGTGCCAGCAGGGGGGAGGGCCTATCCTACGAGCAGTACTTC.

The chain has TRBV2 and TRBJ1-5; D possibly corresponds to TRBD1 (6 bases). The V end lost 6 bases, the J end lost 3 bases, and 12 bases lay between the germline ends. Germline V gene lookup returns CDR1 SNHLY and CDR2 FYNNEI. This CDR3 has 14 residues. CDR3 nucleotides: TGTGCCAGCAGACCGGGACAACCCAATCAGCCCCAGCATTTT. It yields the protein CASRPGQPNQPQHF.

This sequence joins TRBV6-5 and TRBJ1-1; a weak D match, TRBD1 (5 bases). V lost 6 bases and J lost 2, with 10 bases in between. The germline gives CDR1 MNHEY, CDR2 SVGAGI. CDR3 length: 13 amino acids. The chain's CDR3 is CASRPGQNTEAFF. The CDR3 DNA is TGTGCCAGCAGACCTGGACAAAACACTGAAGCTTTCTTT.

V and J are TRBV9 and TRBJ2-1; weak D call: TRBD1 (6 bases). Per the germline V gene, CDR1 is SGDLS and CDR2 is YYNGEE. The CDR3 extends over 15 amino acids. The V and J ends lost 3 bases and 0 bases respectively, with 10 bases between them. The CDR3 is CASSAGTFSYNEQFF. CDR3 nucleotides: TGTGCCAGCAGCGCCGGGACATTCTCCTACAATGAGCAGTTCTTC.

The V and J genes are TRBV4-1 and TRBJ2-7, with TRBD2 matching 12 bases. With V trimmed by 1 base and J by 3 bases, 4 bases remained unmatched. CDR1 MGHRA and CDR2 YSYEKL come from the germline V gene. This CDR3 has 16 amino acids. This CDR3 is CASSQGRTSGIYEQYF. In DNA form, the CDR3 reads TGCGCCAGCAGCCAAGGACGGACTAGCGGGATCTACGAGCAGTACTTC.

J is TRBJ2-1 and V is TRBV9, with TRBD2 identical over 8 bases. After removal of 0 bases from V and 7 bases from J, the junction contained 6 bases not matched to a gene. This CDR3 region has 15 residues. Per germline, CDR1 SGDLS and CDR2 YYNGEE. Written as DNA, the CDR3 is TGTGCCAGCAGCGTAGCGGGAGGGTCCGGAAATGAGCAGTTCTTC. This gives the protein CASSVAGGSGNEQFF.

The CDR3 here is CATSKTGVTYEQYF. CDR3 bases: TGTGCCACCAGCAAGACAGGGGTTACCTACGAGCAGTACTTC. This chain joins TRBV15 and TRBJ2-7; 8 bases line up with TRBD1. The CDR3 runs 14 residues. Looked up from germline, CDR1 is LNHNV and CDR2 is YYDKDF (reference sequence). J lost 2 bases, V lost 4 bases, and 4 bases had no gene match.